This T cell receptor (beta chain) derives from a study of Ad26.COV2.S vaccination and SARS-CoV-2 variants. The table came from immunoSEQ multiplex PCR; TCRdb's copy has only in-frame clones and leaves some out. This sample has 200,000 to 250,000 clones, with roughly 88% found just once. Treatment reported: some 19 received Ad26.COV2.S at low or high dose, single or two shots; roughly five received placebo; per-sample allocation not given. Day 63 after the first injection of vaccine or placebo was the sampling time. Germline CDR1 reads KGHSH; CDR2 reads LQKENI. V was pared by 5 bases and J by 0 bases, with 8 bases between. This CDR3 is 15 amino acids long.

Sequences were derived from peripheral blood, sampled in a trial of Ad26.COV2.S vaccine versus placebo. This chain uses TRBV18 with TRBJ2-6; D unclear. This TCR was recovered from a person aged 18 to 59 who received the Ad26.COV2.S COVID-19 vaccine or a placebo. For the CDR3, the DNA is TGTGCCAGCTCAGAGATAAGCTCTGGGGCCAACGTCCTGACTTTC. It is translated as CASSEISSGANVLTF.